The clone carrying this T cell receptor beta chain was detected once. Repertoires were generated with immunoSEQ multiplex PCR, while TCRdb's copy carries only in-frame clones and drops some. The sample holds fewer than 200,000 clones; roughly 89% are singletons and the top ten take around 4.4%. This entry belongs to a study of cytomegalovirus exposure and HLA in healthy donors. V was cut by 5 bases and J by 0 bases, with 14 bases left in between. The V gene's germline CDR1 is SNHLY and CDR2 FYNNEI. CDR3 length: 16 amino acids. The gene calls are TRBV2 and TRBJ1-3; D gene uncertain. The sequenced sample consisted of PBMCs. This clonotype was obtained from a man aged 18 to 30 in good health and CMV-seropositive. In DNA form, the CDR3 reads TGTGCCAGCAGTCTCGACCGGGGTGGCTCTGGAAACACCATATATTTT. It specifies CASSLDRGGSGNTIYF.